Below are 24 T cell receptor beta chains sequenced from a single sample in a study of OX40 agonist ivuxolimab in advanced cancers. Generated by immunoSEQ multiplex PCR, the TCRdb table keeps only in-frame clones and is missing some. This sample has about 73,000 clones, with 75% to 95% found just once. This specimen was CD4+ or CD8+ T cells sorted from blood, taken in a trial of the OX40 agonist ivuxolimab. The receptors derive from an adult with an advanced solid tumor such as melanoma, head and neck, liver or kidney cancer.

The chain combines TRBV7-8 with TRBJ2-5, with 8 bases that match TRBD2. The V gene's germline CDR1 is SGHVS and CDR2 FQNEAQ. With 6 bases clipped from V and 1 base from J, the junction kept 7 bases outside the gene matches. This CDR3 spans 15 amino acids. CDR3 DNA: TGTGCCAGCAGTCGGGAGGGCCGAGGCCAAGAGACCCAGTACTTC. It yields the protein CASSREGRGQETQYF.

The chain carries TRBV7-3 and TRBJ2-7, with TRBD2 identical over 7 bases. The CDR3 consists of 16 residues. The V gene end was trimmed by 5 bases and the J gene end by 5 bases; junction bases not matched to a gene: 15. The V gene's germline CDR1 is SGHTA and CDR2 FQGTGA. The CDR3 loop reads CASSPRGGLGSHEQYF. The DNA for the CDR3 is TGTGCCAGCAGCCCACGAGGCGGACTAGGATCCCACGAGCAGTACTTC. Full variable domain (outside the CDR3, taken from reference TRBV7-3 and TRBJ2-7): GAGVSQTPSNKVTEKGKYVELRCDPISGHTALYWYRQSLGQGPEFLIYFQGTGAADDSGLPNDRFFAVRPEGSVSTLKIQRTERGDSAVYLCASSPRGGLGSHEQYFGPGTRLTVT.

The chain employs TRBV4-2 and TRBJ2-3; 7 bases are a match to TRBD2. The J segment lost 0 bases and the V segment lost 5 bases, leaving 5 bases of the junction unmatched. The CDR3 runs 15 residues. CDR1 is LGHNA, CDR2 YNFKEQ, per germline. CDR3 sequence reads: CASSKGGGSTDTQYF. The CDR3 bases are TGTGCCAGCAGCAAAGGCGGGGGAAGCACAGATACGCAGTATTTT.

The chain couples TRBV27 to TRBJ2-7; possibly TRBD1 or TRBD2 for D (5 bases each). The CDR3 is made up of 14 amino acids. Trimming removed 6 bases from V and 4 bases from J, with 16 bases in between. Germline CDR1 and CDR2: MNHEY and SMNVEV (reference sequence). CDR3 in DNA: TGTGCCAGCAGGCTTGGGGGAAATCATTACGAGCAGTACTTC. Residues: CASRLGGNHYEQYF.

The chain links TRBV19 to TRBJ1-1; D ambiguous. Germline V CDR1 and CDR2: LNHDA, SQIVND (reference sequence). The CDR3 is 12 residues long. V gave up 10 bases and J gave up 11 bases, with 20 bases separating them. DNA of the CDR3: TGTGCCACCTCCCCCACTTCGGGCTGGGCTTTCTTT. Its translation: CATSPTSGWAFF.

CDR3 nucleotides: TGCAGCGTTGAAAGGGGGACAGGGGGCGCCTACGAGCAGTACTTC. It translates to CSVERGTGGAYEQYF. V gene TRBV29-1 combines with J gene TRBJ2-7; 12 nucleotides line up with TRBD1. The CDR3 runs 15 residues. J lost 2 bases, V lost 2 bases, and 4 bases had no gene match. The germline CDR1 and CDR2 sequences are SQVTM and ANQGSEA.

V is TRBV19 and J is TRBJ1-5; D call uncertain. The ends were cut back, 6 bases at V and 3 bases at J, with 12 bases in the middle. Germline V CDR1 and CDR2: LNHDA, SQIVND (reference sequence). The CDR3 totals 14 residues. The CDR3 sequence: CASSTVRNNQPQHF. CDR3 coding DNA: TGTGCCAGTAGCACCGTGCGGAACAATCAGCCCCAGCATTTT.

The chain combines TRBV6-6 with TRBJ1-1, with D hard to call. Germline values: CDR1 MNHNY, CDR2 SVGAGI (reference sequence). The CDR3 loop spans 14 amino acids. V shed 1 base and J shed 1 base, with 7 bases lying between them. The CDR3 DNA reads TGTGCCAGCAGTTACTTGCAGGAGAACACTGAAGCTTTCTTT. Translating gives CASSYLQENTEAFF.

The rearrangement uses TRBV10-3 and TRBJ2-7, with 11 positions matching TRBD1. Germline V CDR1 and CDR2: ENHRY, SYGVKD. The CDR3 contains 15 residues. Trimming removed 7 bases from V and 1 base from J; junction bases left unmatched: 6. The CDR3 sequence is CAINAGTGGSYEQYF. The CDR3 nucleotides read TGTGCCATCAATGCCGGGACAGGGGGATCCTACGAGCAGTACTTC.

This chain connects TRBV4-1 to TRBJ1-1, with a possible D match to TRBD1 (6 bases). Trimming took 1 base from V and 1 from J, leaving 7 bases between them. Looked up from germline, CDR1 is MGHRA and CDR2 is YSYEKL. The CDR3 is 14 residues long. The CDR3 region is CASSQGQANTEAFF. The CDR3 bases are TGCGCCAGCAGCCAAGGACAGGCGAACACTGAAGCTTTCTTT.

The chain combines TRBV28 with TRBJ2-1; D is uncertain. V lost 3 bases, J lost 4 bases, and 13 bases lay in between. The CDR3 runs 15 residues. The germline V gene has CDR1 MDHEN and CDR2 SYDVKM. DNA of the CDR3: TGTGCCAGCAGTTTTGCTCGAGTAGTATACAATGAGCAGTTCTTC. It translates to CASSFARVVYNEQFF. Combining the CDR3 with reference TRBV28 and TRBJ2-1 gives the whole variable domain DVKVTQSSRYLVKRTGEKVFLECVQDMDHENMFWYRQDPGLGLRLIYFSYDVKMKEKGDIPEGYSVSREKKERFSLILESASTNQTSMYLCASSFARVVYNEQFFGPGTRLTVL.

The chain uses TRBV5-5 and TRBJ2-5, with 7 nucleotides matching TRBD1. The CDR3 consists of 13 residues. Unmatched junction bases numbered 4, after V lost 4 bases and J lost 4 bases. Germline-derived CDR1 and CDR2 are SGHKS and YYEKEE (reference sequence). The CDR3 loop is CASSIGTAETQYF. CDR3 DNA sequence: TGTGCCAGCAGCATCGGGACAGCAGAGACCCAGTACTTC.

CDR3 DNA sequence: TGTGCCAGTAGGACCGGGACAGGAGTTACCGGGGAGCTGTTTTTT. Its translation: CASRTGTGVTGELFF. The V gene is TRBV19, the J gene TRBJ2-2, with 8 nucleotides matching TRBD1. J gave up 5 bases and V 6 bases, and 8 bases lay outside the gene matches. The CDR3 totals 15 residues. Looked up from germline, CDR1 is LNHDA and CDR2 is SQIVND (reference sequence).

The V and J genes are TRBV2 and TRBJ2-5; 10 bases match TRBD2. This CDR3 is 14 amino acids long. Germline CDR1 SNHLY, CDR2 FYNNEI. Trimming removed 6 bases from V and 5 bases from J; junction bases left unmatched: 6. As DNA, the CDR3 is TGTGCCAGCAGCCCTAGCGGGAGTCTTGAGACCCAGTACTTC. This codes for CASSPSGSLETQYF.

This sequence joins TRBV6-6 and TRBJ1-2; D might be TRBD1 (5 bases). CDR1 and CDR2 (germline): MNHNY, SVGAGI (reference sequence). V was clipped by 0 bases and J by 14 bases, with 19 bases between them. This CDR3 is 14 amino acids long. As DNA, the CDR3 is TGTGCCAGCAGTTACTCGCCCTCTGTCCCGGGACGGACCTTC. Protein: CASSYSPSVPGRTF.

The gene calls are TRBV5-1 and TRBJ2-1; either TRBD1 or TRBD2 may supply D (5 bases each). Trimming stripped 7 bases from V and 4 bases from J, with 15 bases between. Germline CDR1 and CDR2: SGHRS and YFSETQ. The CDR3 runs 14 residues. The CDR3 spells CASGTPGRYNEQFF. Here the CDR3 DNA reads TGCGCCAGCGGGACCCCGGGGAGATACAATGAGCAGTTCTTC.

The genes are TRBV23-1 and TRBJ2-7, with D maybe TRBD2 (6 bases). TRBV23-1 falls under the ORF class, with uncertain function. The CDR3 consists of 15 residues. V dropped 2 bases and J dropped 0 bases, with 11 bases sitting between them. DNA of the CDR3: TGCGCCAGCAGTCAAGCGGGACCGAGCTCCTACGAGCAGTACTTC. This translates into CASSQAGPSSYEQYF.

The V call is TRBV5-1, the J call TRBJ2-5; D gene ambiguous. The germline V gene encodes CDR1 SGHRS and CDR2 YFSETQ. V dropped 4 bases and J dropped 1 base, with 11 bases sitting between them. The CDR3 is 14 residues long. CDR3: CASSQSPTQETQYF. The CDR3 DNA reads TGCGCCAGCAGCCAGAGCCCCACCCAAGAGACCCAGTACTTC.

The V and J genes are TRBV7-2 and TRBJ2-1, with 7 bases fitting TRBD2. CDR3 size: 16 residues. V dropped 2 bases and J dropped 8; count of bases not matched to a gene: 12. Germline V lookup: CDR1 SGHTA, CDR2 FQGNSA. CDR3 in amino acids: CASSLSVGGGRDEQFF. The DNA of the CDR3 is TGTGCCAGCAGCTTATCAGTCGGTGGTGGGAGGGATGAGCAGTTCTTC.

This chain links TRBV9 with TRBJ2-1; 14 bases fit TRBD2. This CDR3 spans 17 amino acids. The V and J ends lost 3 bases and 3 bases, in that order; junction bases with no gene match: 5. The germline V gene has CDR1 SGDLS and CDR2 YYNGEE. CDR3: CASSGGTSGSLYNEQFF. The CDR3 DNA follows: TGTGCCAGCAGCGGCGGGACTAGCGGGAGTCTCTACAATGAGCAGTTCTTC. The variable domain in full, with the rest retrieved from reference TRBV9 and TRBJ2-1, is DSGVTQTPKHLITATGQRVTLRCSPRSGDLSVYWYQQSLDQGLQFLIQYYNGEERAKGNILERFSAQQFPDLHSELNLSSLELGDSALYFCASSGGTSGSLYNEQFFGPGTRLTVL.

CDR3 sequence reads: CASSPGTSGNYEQYF. CDR3 in DNA: TGTGCCAGCAGCCCCGGGACTAGCGGGAACTACGAGCAGTACTTC. This rearrangement joins TRBV4-2 to TRBJ2-7; 13 nucleotides align to TRBD2. V dropped 4 bases and J dropped 3; count of bases not matched to a gene: 3. The CDR3 loop spans 15 amino acids. Germline values: CDR1 LGHNA, CDR2 YNFKEQ.

The J gene is TRBJ2-1, the V gene TRBV29-1; 7 bases match TRBD2. V was clipped by 1 base and J by 6 bases; unmatched bases: 6. The CDR3 runs to 14 residues. CDR1 is SQVTM, CDR2 ANQGSEA, per germline. The CDR3: CSVEAWPSGNEQFF. The CDR3 DNA sequence: TGCAGCGTTGAAGCATGGCCTAGCGGCAATGAGCAGTTCTTC.

CDR3 bases: TGTGCCAGCAGCTCCCCAGCTGGTGGGGATCAGCCCCAGCATTTT. It codes for CASSSPAGGDQPQHF. V is TRBV28 and J is TRBJ1-5, with D unresolved. V shed 6 bases and J shed 5 bases, with 17 bases lying between them. CDR3 length: 15 amino acids. Germline values: CDR1 MDHEN, CDR2 SYDVKM.

The chain is built from TRBV30 and TRBJ1-4; D is perhaps TRBD1 (6 bases). Per the germline V gene, CDR1 is GTSNPN and CDR2 is SVGIG (reference sequence). The CDR3 spans 16 residues. Trimming stripped 2 bases from V and 0 bases from J, with 13 bases between. The CDR3 sequence is CAWSRGTTATNEKLFF. CDR3 sequence (DNA): TGTGCCTGGAGTAGGGGGACAACTGCAACTAATGAAAAACTGTTTTTT.